This TCR beta chain derives from a study of HIV-infected patients and healthy controls. Reverse transcription used around 480 ng RNA and constant-region primers for alpha and beta. Alpha and beta chain libraries were made separately by chain-specific third strand synthesis with multiplexing indices. Each cDNA molecule was barcoded, and a single primer pair amplified each chain. TCRdb re-analysed the 5' RACE reads in MiXCR, keeping a single row per CDR3 protein. The repertoire has roughly 14,000 distinct CDR3 sequences, about 7.7% of them found once; the top ten carry roughly 8.5%. By share, this clonotype counts as medium-sized (0.01 to 0.1%). No cell fractionation was done, so the repertoire covers all unsorted peripheral blood T cells. Trimming took 3 bases from V and 11 from J; bases not matched to a gene: 18. Germline V lookup: CDR1 SGHTA, CDR2 FQGNSA. The CDR3 has 16 amino acids.

The V gene is TRBV7-2, the J gene TRBJ1-1; 7 bases line up with TRBD1. This clonotype was sampled from an adult in good health. The sequencing sample was made of blood. CDR3 in amino acids: CASSFYDRAAYPSAFF. CDR3 DNA sequence: TGTGCCAGCAGCTTTTATGACAGGGCGGCTTACCCTTCCGCTTTCTTT. The entire variable domain, with the rest obtained from reference TRBV7-2 and TRBJ1-1, is as follows: GAGVSQSPSNKVTEKGKDVELRCDPISGHTALYWYRQSLGQGLEFLIYFQGNSAPDKSGLPSDRFSAERTGGSVSTLTIQRTQQEDSAVYLCASSFYDRAAYPSAFFGQGTRLTVV.